Presented here are 28 T cell receptor beta chains from one specimen sequenced in a study of T cell responses to AZD1222 COVID-19 vaccine. Only in-frame clones appear in the TCRdb table, and some are missing; sequencing was by immunoSEQ multiplex PCR. Of 95,000 to 110,000 clones listed, 75% to 95% were seen once; the top ten hold around 6.6%. The sequences come from peripheral blood, collected 28 days after the second AZD1222 dose. All receptors come from an adult who received the AZD1222 COVID-19 vaccine.

The V gene is TRBV9, the J gene TRBJ2-3; the match to TRBD2 covers 11 bases. Germline CDR1 SGDLS, CDR2 YYNGEE. Trimming at V came to 4 bases and at J to 1 base, leaving 11 bases not matched to a gene. The CDR3 is made up of 18 amino acids. The CDR3, as DNA: TGTGCCAGCAGCCGATCCCGACTAGCGGGATTGCGCACAGATACGCAGTATTTT. Translating gives CASSRSRLAGLRTDTQYF.

V is TRBV11-2 and J is TRBJ1-5; D gene unclear. In germline, CDR1 is SGHAT, CDR2 FQNNGV. Between the trimmed V and J ends, which lost 3 bases and 7 bases, there was a span of 7 bases. The CDR3 length is 12 residues. The CDR3: CASSLGSQPQHF. CDR3 nucleotides: TGTGCCAGCAGCTTGGGATCGCAGCCCCAGCATTTT.

The V gene is TRBV30, the J gene TRBJ1-5; TRBD1 might be the D (5 bases). V was trimmed by 0 bases and J by 0 bases, leaving 9 bases between them. Germline V lookup: CDR1 GTSNPN, CDR2 SVGIG (reference sequence). The CDR3 sequence is 15 residues long. CDR3 loop: CAWSVGHHSNQPQHF. The CDR3 DNA reads TGTGCCTGGAGTGTAGGACATCATAGCAATCAGCCCCAGCATTTT.

The chain has TRBV29-1 and TRBJ1-5; D might be TRBD1 (5 bases). This CDR3 has 16 amino acids. Germline V gene sequence: CDR1 SQVTM, CDR2 ANQGSEA. V was cut by 1 base and J by 3 bases, with 16 bases left in between. The CDR3, as DNA: TGCAGCGTTGAAGGAATAGGCAGGGTAGACAATCAGCCCCAGCATTTT. This sequence encodes CSVEGIGRVDNQPQHF.

This rearrangement joins TRBV11-2 to TRBJ2-1; possibly TRBD1 for D (5 bases). This CDR3 region has 15 residues. Trimming took off 1 base at V and 5 bases at J, with 12 bases between the two ends. Germline-derived CDR1 and CDR2 are SGHAT and FQNNGV. Here the CDR3 DNA reads TGTGCCAGCAGCTTAGGCCAGGGTGTCCACAATGAGCAGTTCTTC. Its protein product is CASSLGQGVHNEQFF.

The V call is TRBV7-9, the J call TRBJ2-5; TRBD2 matches 8 bases. The CDR3 sequence is 16 residues long. The junction had 8 bases not matched to a gene; V was cut back by 3 bases and J by 2 bases. In germline, CDR1 is SEHNR, CDR2 FQNEAQ (reference sequence). The CDR3 sequence is CASSLGVLAGQETQYF. The CDR3 DNA is TGTGCCAGCAGCTTGGGGGTTTTAGCGGGGCAAGAGACCCAGTACTTC. The full variable domain, rest sourced from reference TRBV7-9 and TRBJ2-5, is DTGVSQNPRHKITKRGQNVTFRCDPISEHNRLYWYRQTLGQGPEFLTYFQNEAQLEKSRLLSDRFSAERPKGSFSTLEIQRTEQGDSAMYLCASSLGVLAGQETQYFGPGTRLLVL.

The V call is TRBV6-5, the J call TRBJ2-1; 10 nucleotides match TRBD1. The CDR3 extends over 14 amino acids. J was trimmed by 5 bases and V by 6 bases; bases with no gene match: 4. Germline V gene lookup returns CDR1 MNHEY and CDR2 SVGAGI. In DNA form, the CDR3 reads TGTGCCAGCAGCGGGACAGGGGCGGACAATGAGCAGTTCTTC. Translated, it gives CASSGTGADNEQFF.

This clone was observed a handful of times. The chain combines TRBV11-3 with TRBJ1-1; possible D gene TRBD1, 6 bases. Germline loops: CDR1 SGHNT, CDR2 YENEEA. This CDR3 comprises 14 residues. V shed 4 bases and J shed 1 base, with 10 bases lying between them. CDR3 in DNA: TGTGCCAGCAGCTCGGGGGGCGCGAACACTGAAGCTTTCTTT. This encodes CASSSGGANTEAFF.

The rearrangement joins TRBV6-5 to TRBJ2-7; either TRBD1 or TRBD2 may fit D (5 bases each). Deletions cut 0 bases from V and 2 bases from J, with 14 bases between. The CDR3 length is 16 residues. Germline values: CDR1 MNHEY, CDR2 SVGAGI. The CDR3 DNA reads TGTGCCAGCAGTTACTCCCTCGGGACGTATCCCTACGAGCAGTACTTC. Protein: CASSYSLGTYPYEQYF.

This chain connects TRBV6-5 to TRBJ1-3; D gene ambiguous. The CDR3 has 14 amino acids. Germline V lookup: CDR1 MNHEY, CDR2 SVGAGI. V lost 11 bases and J 6 bases, leaving 20 bases between the germline ends. CDR3 loop: CASRDVHLENTIYF. The CDR3 nucleotides read TGTGCCTCGCGGGATGTGCATCTGGAAAACACCATATATTTT.

The CDR3 coding sequence is TGTGCCAGCAGCGACCGGGACAGGGTCTACAATGAGCAGTTCTTC. Translating it yields CASSDRDRVYNEQFF. The chain employs TRBV21-1 and TRBJ2-1; TRBD1, as called in the table, went unchecked against the DNA. TRBV21-1 is termed a pseudogene. The CDR3 runs 15 residues.

The CDR3 nucleotides read TGTGCCATTAAGGGCCCGTATCAGACCACTGAAGCTTTCTTT. It encodes CAIKGPYQTTEAFF. The V gene is TRBV28, the J gene TRBJ1-1; D unclear. This CDR3 has 14 amino acids. Germline loops: CDR1 MDHEN, CDR2 SYDVKM. Deletions cut 10 bases from V and 4 bases from J, with 19 bases between.

To note about this clone: At the DNA level, this CDR3 is encoded by other sequences in the same sample as well. The chain has TRBV12-3 or TRBV12-4 and TRBJ2-3, with D uncertain. Trimming shortened V by 0 bases and J by 5 bases, and 3 bases separated the two germline ends. This CDR3 has 12 residues. DNA for the CDR3: TGTGCCAGCAGTTTAGCGTTAGATACGCAGTATTTT. Its translation: CASSLALDTQYF.

V and J are TRBV14 and TRBJ2-1, with D hard to call. The CDR3 is made up of 14 amino acids. V was clipped by 4 bases and J by 6 bases, with 13 bases between them. Germline V lookup: CDR1 SGHDN, CDR2 FVKESK. In DNA, the CDR3 is TGTGCCAGCAGCCGAACGGACGGACCCAATGAGCAGTTCTTC. It codes for CASSRTDGPNEQFF.

This rearrangement joins TRBV29-1 to TRBJ1-3; D ambiguous. The CDR3 contains 12 residues. Trimming removed 6 bases from V and 0 bases from J, with 6 bases in between. Germline loops: CDR1 SQVTM, CDR2 ANQGSEA. CDR3 in amino acids: CSVGISGNTIYF. Here the CDR3 DNA reads TGCAGCGTCGGAATCTCTGGAAACACCATATATTTT.

This chain joins TRBV4-1 and TRBJ2-1, with D unclear. This CDR3 spans 12 amino acids. The germline gives CDR1 MGHRA, CDR2 YSYEKL. V was pared by 0 bases and J by 8 bases, with 5 bases between. The CDR3 loop is CASSQDRDEQFF. The DNA for the CDR3 is TGCGCCAGCAGCCAAGATAGGGATGAGCAGTTCTTC.

V and J are TRBV6-4 and TRBJ2-1; TRBD2 aligns across 9 bases. Germline CDR1 and CDR2: MRHNA and SNTAGT. The junction had 7 bases not matched to a gene; V was cut back by 7 bases and J by 3 bases. The CDR3 runs to 15 residues. The CDR3 coding sequence is TGTGCCAGCAAGCTGACTAGCGGAGTCTACAATGAGCAGTTCTTC. Its translation is CASKLTSGVYNEQFF.

J is TRBJ1-2 and V is TRBV12-3 or TRBV12-4, with D tentatively TRBD1 (5 bases). The CDR3 is 11 residues long. V shed 8 bases and J shed 8 bases, with 12 bases lying between them. The CDR3 region is CASGRGLGYTF. DNA for the CDR3: TGTGCCAGCGGACGGGGGTTGGGCTACACCTTC.

The chain employs TRBV6-1 and TRBJ1-1, with a weak D call TRBD1 (5 bases). The germline gives CDR1 MNHNS, CDR2 SASEGT. V lost 3 bases, J lost 4 bases, and 12 bases lay in between. This CDR3 has 14 amino acids. This chain's CDR3 is CASSDRALGTEAFF. In DNA form, the CDR3 reads TGTGCCAGCAGTGACAGGGCCCTGGGCACTGAAGCTTTCTTT.

The chain couples TRBV6-1 to TRBJ1-2; no firm D call. CDR1 is MNHNS, CDR2 SASEGT, per germline. Trimming left V 1 base short and J 9 bases short, with 18 bases between. There are 15 residues in the CDR3. CDR3 residues: CASSEGITEGTSYTF. CDR3 bases: TGTGCCAGCAGTGAAGGAATTACTGAGGGTACCAGCTACACCTTC.

The chain carries TRBV19 and TRBJ2-1; D is undetermined. CDR3 length: 15 amino acids. Germline V gives CDR1 LNHDA, CDR2 SQIVND (reference sequence). V was pared by 3 bases and J by 0 bases, with 9 bases between. The CDR3 nucleotides read TGTGCCAGTAGTATTACCTCTAGCTCCTACAATGAGCAGTTCTTC. The encoded protein is CASSITSSSYNEQFF.

This clone was seen only once. V and J are TRBV18 and TRBJ2-1, with 7 bases fitting TRBD2. Germline V gene sequence: CDR1 KGHSH, CDR2 LQKENI. The CDR3 runs to 16 residues. V lost 3 bases to trimming and J lost 1 base; unmatched junction nucleotides: 6. CDR3 amino acids: CASSPVSSGSYNEQFF. In DNA form, the CDR3 reads TGTGCCAGCTCACCCGTTTCTAGCGGTTCCTACAATGAGCAGTTCTTC.

This chain connects TRBV30 to TRBJ2-1, with TRBD2 matching 12 bases. Germline lookup yields CDR1 GTSNPN and CDR2 SVGIG (reference sequence). V dropped 4 bases and J dropped 7; count of bases not matched to a gene: 8. The CDR3 contains 15 residues. The CDR3 loop is CAWTSGRAAGNEQFF. As DNA, the CDR3 is TGTGCCTGGACTAGCGGGAGGGCGGCGGGAAATGAGCAGTTCTTC.

The rearrangement joins TRBV20-1 to TRBJ1-1, with D perhaps TRBD1 (6 bases). The CDR3 covers 12 residues. Per the germline V gene, CDR1 is DFQATT and CDR2 is SNEGSKA (reference sequence). The V end was cut by 3 bases, the J end by 5 bases, with 10 bases between. CDR3 DNA: TGCAGTGCTAGTCCCAGGGGTACTGAAGCTTTCTTT. It encodes CSASPRGTEAFF.

The chain joins TRBV7-2 to TRBJ2-7; D is perhaps TRBD2 (5 bases). Germline CDR1 reads SGHTA; CDR2 reads FQGNSA. V gave up 2 bases and J gave up 2 bases, with 10 bases separating them. This CDR3 region has 14 residues. The CDR3: CASSLNYGAYEQYF. CDR3 DNA sequence: TGTGCCAGCAGCTTAAATTACGGGGCCTACGAGCAGTACTTC.

The chain links TRBV4-3 to TRBJ2-5, with D uncertain. The CDR3 consists of 13 residues. The V and J ends lost 0 bases and 2 bases respectively, with 4 bases between them. Germline loops: CDR1 LGHNA, CDR2 YSLEER. The CDR3 sequence is CASSQEQQETQYF. The DNA for the CDR3 is TGCGCCAGCAGCCAAGAACAGCAAGAGACCCAGTACTTC.

This clone was counted only a few times. The V gene is TRBV7-9, the J gene TRBJ2-1; 10 bases map to TRBD2. V lost 0 bases, J lost 7 bases, and 9 bases stayed unmatched. The germline gives CDR1 SEHNR, CDR2 FQNEAQ (reference sequence). The CDR3 runs 17 residues. This chain's CDR3 is CASSLALAGPGGNEQFF. As DNA, the CDR3 is TGTGCCAGCAGCTTAGCACTAGCGGGGCCCGGGGGGAATGAGCAGTTCTTC. The full variable domain, completed using reference TRBV7-9 and TRBJ2-1, is DTGVSQNPRHKITKRGQNVTFRCDPISEHNRLYWYRQTLGQGPEFLTYFQNEAQLEKSRLLSDRFSAERPKGSFSTLEIQRTEQGDSAMYLCASSLALAGPGGNEQFFGPGTRLTVL.

Concerning this clone: Other DNA sequences in this specimen translate into the identical CDR3. The J gene is TRBJ2-7, the V gene TRBV5-6; 9 positions agree with TRBD1. Germline CDR1 reads SGHDT; CDR2 reads YYEEEE. The CDR3 length is 13 residues. The V segment lost 3 bases and the J segment 4 bases; nucleotides outside the gene matches: 2. The CDR3 sequence is CASSWDRAYEQYF. CDR3 coding DNA: TGTGCCAGCAGCTGGGACAGGGCGTACGAGCAGTACTTC.